These 14 T cell receptor beta chains originate from one sample sequenced in a study of shared clonotypes between healthy human individuals. Libraries were prepared by immunoSEQ multiplex PCR; TCRdb keeps only in-frame clonotypes and omits some of them. The sample holds about half a million clones, roughly 80% seen once. The sequenced sample consisted of PBMCs. These receptors were taken from a woman between 40 and 55 years old in good health. Some clones in this sample may be carry-over from other donors' samples.

The V call is TRBV18, the J call TRBJ1-5; unclear D gene. V was pared by 2 bases and J by 4 bases, with 9 bases between. Germline V gene data show CDR1 as KGHSH and CDR2 as LQKENI. This CDR3 is 14 amino acids long. The CDR3 is CASSPSPANQPQHF. The CDR3 DNA reads TGTGCCAGCTCACCATCGCCAGCTAATCAGCCCCAGCATTTT.

The rearrangement links TRBV25-1 to TRBJ1-5, with TRBD1 as a possible D gene (5 bases). Per germline, CDR1 MGHDK and CDR2 SYGVNS. The CDR3 is 14 residues long. Trimming removed 8 bases from V and 6 bases from J, with 17 bases in between. CDR3 region: CASQNVGAGQPQHF. CDR3 in DNA: TGTGCCAGCCAAAACGTCGGGGCTGGTCAGCCCCAGCATTTT.

This chain connects TRBV19 to TRBJ2-3; 14 nucleotides align to TRBD2. The germline V gene encodes CDR1 LNHDA and CDR2 SQIVND (reference sequence). The V gene end was trimmed by 6 bases and the J gene end by 1 base; junction bases not matched to a gene: 12. This CDR3 region has 19 residues. This chain's CDR3 is CASSPYRGLAGARTDTQYF. The CDR3 nucleotides are TGTGCCAGTAGCCCTTATCGGGGACTAGCGGGAGCCCGCACAGATACGCAGTATTTT.

This chain links TRBV19 with TRBJ2-5; TRBD2 aligns across 13 bases. CDR3 size: 16 residues. The J segment lost 4 bases and the V segment lost 4 bases, leaving 6 bases of the junction unmatched. In germline, CDR1 is LNHDA, CDR2 SQIVND (reference sequence). Here the CDR3 DNA reads TGTGCCAGTAGTACATTACTAGCGGGAGGGGGAGAGACCCAGTACTTC. Translated: CASSTLLAGGGETQYF.

V gene TRBV29-1 combines with J gene TRBJ2-1, with a tentative D call TRBD2 (6 bases). This CDR3 comprises 16 residues. The germline V gene has CDR1 SQVTM and CDR2 ANQGSEA. V was clipped by 0 bases and J by 5 bases, with 17 bases between them. CDR3 residues: CSVEDRVGGGDNEQFF. In DNA, the CDR3 is TGCAGCGTTGAAGATAGGGTAGGCGGAGGGGACAATGAGCAGTTCTTC.

The J gene is TRBJ2-7, the V gene TRBV18; maybe TRBD1 (5 bases). V was clipped by 6 bases and J by 1 base, with 13 bases between them. Germline V gives CDR1 KGHSH, CDR2 LQKENI. The CDR3 has 14 amino acids. CDR3 sequence (DNA): TGTGCCAGCTCTCCTCTCGACAGTTCCTACGAGCAGTACTTC. This gives the protein CASSPLDSSYEQYF.

The rearrangement uses TRBV28 and TRBJ1-1; D remains unclear. CDR3 length equals 14 residues. Trimming left V 3 bases short and J 1 base short, with 9 bases between. CDR1 and CDR2 from the germline V gene are MDHEN and SYDVKM. This CDR3 reads CASSLGRANTEAFF. DNA of the CDR3: TGTGCCAGCAGTTTGGGCAGAGCGAACACTGAAGCTTTCTTT.

CDR3 region: CRPTGVGAFF. As DNA, the CDR3 is TGCAGGCCCACCGGGGTGGGAGCTTTCTTT. This chain uses TRBV20-1 with TRBJ1-1; no clear D gene. Germline assignment: CDR1 DFQATT and CDR2 SNEGSKA (reference sequence). The CDR3 is 10 amino acids.

Note on this clone: It is likely a read error: a sequence one base away is far more abundant. V and J are TRBV6-1 and TRBJ2-7, with 7 bases matching TRBD2. The CDR3 sequence is 14 residues long. Per the germline V gene, CDR1 is MNHNS and CDR2 is SASEGT. CDR3 protein: CASLGLSDSFEQYF. CDR3 nucleotide sequence: TGTGCCAGCCTGGGACTATCCGACTCCTTCGAGCAGTACTTC.

The chain combines TRBV6-1 with TRBJ2-7; TRBD2 agrees at 14 bases. The germline V gene encodes CDR1 MNHNS and CDR2 SASEGT. This CDR3 has 19 amino acids. J gave up 5 bases and V 1 base, and 13 bases lay outside the gene matches. CDR3 amino acids: CASSEDRTSGRPPADEQYF. CDR3 coding DNA: TGTGCCAGCAGTGAAGATAGGACTAGCGGGAGGCCTCCAGCCGACGAGCAGTACTTC.

The V gene is TRBV27, the J gene TRBJ1-3; possible D gene TRBD1, 6 bases. CDR3 length: 16 residues. Germline V gene sequence: CDR1 MNHEY, CDR2 SMNVEV (reference sequence). The V and J ends lost 6 bases and 4 bases respectively, with 19 bases between them. The CDR3 protein is CASSPRGHKGGNTIYF. The DNA of the CDR3 is TGTGCCAGCAGCCCCCGGGGGCACAAGGGGGGAAACACCATATATTTT.

The chain employs TRBV4-2 and TRBJ2-5, with 9 positions matching TRBD2. TRBJ2-7 explains the end of the DNA better; the J call may be wrong. Germline V gene lookup returns CDR1 LGHNA and CDR2 YNFKEQ. This CDR3 is 17 amino acids long. CDR3 sequence (DNA): TGTGCCAGCAGCCCACCGACTAGCGGAGGGAGAGCCTACGAGCAGTACTTC. It encodes CASSPPTSGGRAYEQYF.

There are a few counts of this clone. The J gene is TRBJ2-5, the V gene TRBV7-2, with D possibly matching TRBD2 (5 bases). Trimming pared 5 bases from V and 4 bases from J, leaving 11 bases between. Per the germline V gene, CDR1 is SGHTA and CDR2 is FQGNSA. The CDR3 contains 13 residues. The CDR3 protein is CASSSLAPETQYF. CDR3 DNA: TGTGCCAGCAGCAGCTTAGCGCCAGAGACCCAGTACTTC.

This clone was detected a few times. This rearrangement joins TRBV28 to TRBJ2-7; the D gene could be TRBD1 or TRBD2 (6 bases each). Germline values: CDR1 MDHEN, CDR2 SYDVKM. The CDR3 spans 14 residues. V shed 8 bases and J shed 13 bases, with 27 bases lying between them. Written as DNA, the CDR3 is TGTGCCAGCGCCCCCCAGTCGGCGGGACAACAATTTTACTTC. Translated, it gives CASAPQSAGQQFYF. The full variable domain, in which reference TRBV28 and TRBJ2-7 provide the parts outside the CDR3, is DVKVTQSSRYLVKRTGEKVFLECVQDMDHENMFWYRQDPGLGLRLIYFSYDVKMKEKGDIPEGYSVSREKKERFSLILESASTNQTSMYLCASAPQSAGQQFYFGPGTRLTVT.